This T cell receptor (beta chain) was recorded in a study of blood T cell repertoires in COVID-19. Across the whole study: Acute and convalescent COVID-19 samples came from the United States, Italy and Spain. In each case, the material was cDNA or gDNA derived from T cells, B-cell-depleted T cells, or PBMCs.

V was cut by 7 bases and J by 3 bases, with 8 bases left in between. Germline V gene data show CDR1 as LNHDA and CDR2 as SQIVND (reference sequence). The CDR3 length is 12 residues. Source study methods: Amplification with reference gene primers provided the estimates of nucleated cell counts. Generated by immunoSEQ multiplex PCR, the TCRdb table keeps only in-frame clones and is missing some. V, J and clone size are taken as reported in that table, and D and trimming were inferred from the DNA itself. Among about 110,000 clones, roughly 80% were seen once, and the ten largest hold approximately 15%.

The TCR originated in a woman older than 75 with acute or convalescent COVID-19. The sample taken for sequencing was peripheral blood. The V gene is TRBV19, the J gene TRBJ2-3; D is unclear. As DNA, the CDR3 is TGTGCCAGTATCTCTAGAACAGATACGCAGTATTTT. Its protein product is CASISRTDTQYF.